The entry that follows covers one T cell receptor (beta chain) sequence. Clones were read by immunoSEQ multiplex PCR, and TCRdb kept only the in-frame ones, dropping some. The data show tens of thousands of clones, with around nine tenths seen just once and 9.5% to 10% held by the top ten. This specimen comes from a study of control samples from healthy donors and cancer patients. The CDR3 is 13 residues long. Germline values: CDR1 SGHTA, CDR2 FQGNSA. Between the trimmed V and J ends, which lost 5 bases and 3 bases, there was a span of 8 bases. The sequenced material came from PBMCs. The chain has TRBV7-2 and TRBJ2-4; the D is unclear. This TCR came from a woman in her forties or fifties with colorectal cancer. This CDR3 is CASSIPGKNIQYF. The CDR3 DNA is TGTGCCAGCAGCATACCGGGCAAAAACATTCAGTACTTC.